This T cell receptor (beta chain) was identified in a study of CD8+ T cells in alopecia areata. Across the study: Patients received oral tofacitinib, 5 to 10 mg twice daily, for moderate-to-severe alopecia areata.

V trimming: 7 bases; J trimming: 1 base; junction bases outside the gene matches: 7. This CDR3 has 15 residues. Germline values: CDR1 MNHEY, CDR2 SVGAGI. Treatment of the sample: oral pan-JAK inhibitor, 5-10 mg twice daily. Peripheral blood samples and lesional scalp punch biopsies were obtained from alopecia areata patients. Details on this clone: Its antigen is unidentified.

Sequencing templates came from extracted RNA that was reverse transcribed into cDNA. Assay: immunoSEQ multiplex PCR; the TCRdb copy retains only in-frame clones and omits some. The repertoire has roughly 220,000 clones, 30% to 40% of them found once; the top ten carry 0.45% to 0.55%. General observations from the study: Scalp clonality and expanded CD8+ clones among the top 100 showed significant decreases with tofacitinib.

The sequenced sample was CD4+ T cells sorted from blood, obtained around week 31, from a patient treated with tofacitinib. V gene TRBV6-5 combines with J gene TRBJ2-5; 9 nucleotides match TRBD2. This receptor was identified in a human donor with alopecia areata. CDR3 amino acids: CASNPASGVQETQYF. CDR3 nucleotides: TGTGCCAGCAATCCGGCTAGCGGGGTCCAAGAGACCCAGTACTTC.